This is a list of T cell receptor beta chains from one sample in a study of blood T cell repertoires in COVID-19. Repertoires were generated with immunoSEQ multiplex PCR, while TCRdb's copy carries only in-frame clones and drops some. Among about 210,000 clones listed, around nine tenths were seen once. The material sequenced was PBMCs or T cells enriched from blood (not recorded which). These receptors were collected from a woman in her twenties or thirties who had been exposed to COVID-19. CDR3s include the opening cysteine and the closing phenylalanine or tryptophan. The D gene is left open where the match is weak. Clone sizes are given selectively: once, few, many, or a class where the clone is expanded.

V gene	clone size	D gene	J gene	CDR3 DNA	CDR3 protein
TRBV4-1	.	TRBD2	TRBJ2-3	TGCGCCAGCAGCCAAGGGCCGAGACTAGCGGGGCACACAGATACGCAGTATTTT	CASSQGPRLAGHTDTQYF
TRBV11-3	.	.	TRBJ1-1	TGTGCCAGCGCCTTACAGGAAAACACTGAAGCTTTCTTT	CASALQENTEAFF
TRBV5-1	.	.	TRBJ2-3	TGCGCCAGCTCTTACGGAGGGGGCCGCACAGATACGCAGTATTTT	CASSYGGGRTDTQYF
TRBV2	.	TRBD2	TRBJ2-1	TGTGCCACCATAGGGCTAGCGGGGGCCGTTTCAGTGTACAATGAGCAGTTCTTC	CATIGLAGAVSVYNEQFF
TRBV2	.	.	TRBJ1-5	TGTGCCAGCAGTGAAGGGGAGGTCGAGCCCCAGCATTTT	CASSEGEVEPQHF
TRBV27	.	TRBD1	TRBJ1-1	TGTGCCAGCAGGCCGACAGGGGTGAACACTGAAGCTTTCTTT	CASRPTGVNTEAFF
TRBV11-3	.	.	TRBJ2-5	TGTGCCAGCAGCTTAGATTATTTGAAGGAGAGACTTGGGGAGACCCAGTACTTC	CASSLDYLKERLGETQYF
TRBV4-2	once	.	TRBJ2-2	TGTGCCAGCAGCCAAGCGGATTGGACTGCGAACACCGGGGAGCTGTTTTTT	CASSQADWTANTGELFF
TRBV11-2	.	TRBD1	TRBJ1-4	TGTGCCAGCAGTAGACAGGGGAATGAAAAACTGTTTTTT	CASSRQGNEKLFF
TRBV19	.	.	TRBJ1-1	TGTGCCAGTAGGGCAGTCGCCTCTGAAGCTTTCTTT	CASRAVASEAFF
TRBV5-5	.	.	TRBJ1-1	TGTGCCAGCAGCTTGGGAGGCCCGGGAGTGAACACTGAAGCTTTCTTT	CASSLGGPGVNTEAFF
TRBV7-2	.	TRBD1	TRBJ1-5	TGTGCCAGCAGCTTAGACGGGACAGCCAATCAGCCCCAGCATTTT	CASSLDGTANQPQHF
TRBV9	.	.	TRBJ2-7	TGTGCCAGCAGCCTCGGACCGACTACCTACGAGCAGTACTTC	CASSLGPTTYEQYF
TRBV3-1/TRBV3-2	.	.	TRBJ1-3	TGTGCCAGCAGCCAAGGACGAATACGGGTTGGAAACACCATATATTTT	CASSQGRIRVGNTIYF
TRBV27	.	TRBD1	TRBJ1-5	TGTGCCAGCAGTGCCCAAGACAGGGCGCATCAGCCCCAGCATTTT	CASSAQDRAHQPQHF
TRBV10-3	.	TRBD1	TRBJ2-3	TGTGCCATCAGTGAGCCGCCAACGGACCTTACATACAGGGGAGATACGCAGTATTTT	CAISEPPTDLTYRGDTQYF
TRBV13	.	.	TRBJ1-5	TGTGCCAGCAGCTCATCAGGGGCAGGGAATCAGCCCCAGCATTTT	CASSSSGAGNQPQHF
TRBV6-5	.	.	TRBJ1-2	TGTGCCAGCCGGGACAAGGCCTATACTAACTATGGCTACACCTTC	CASRDKAYTNYGYTF
TRBV30	.	.	TRBJ1-5	TGTGCCTGGAGCGGACAGTGGGGCAATCAGCCCCAGCATTTT	CAWSGQWGNQPQHF
TRBV30	once	.	TRBJ1-2	TGTGCCTGGAGTGTAAAGGGGAACTATGGCTACACCTTC	CAWSVKGNYGYTF
TRBV7-3	.	.	TRBJ1-1	TGTGCCAGCAGCCCCCAGCAGGGCACTGAAGCTTTCTTT	CASSPQQGTEAFF
TRBV19	.	.	TRBJ1-5	TGTGCCAGTAGATTATTAGGGGGAAGCAATCAGCCCCAGCATTTT	CASRLLGGSNQPQHF
TRBV10-2	.	.	TRBJ1-5	TGCGCCAGCAGTGATATCGGCAGGCCGAATCAGCCCCAGCATTTT	CASSDIGRPNQPQHF
TRBV27	.	TRBD2	TRBJ2-7	TGTGCCAGCAGTTTATTAAGTAGCGGGGGGGCGATCTACGAGCAGTACTTC	CASSLLSSGGAIYEQYF
TRBV5-4	.	TRBD1	TRBJ1-2	TGTGCCAGCAGCGGACAGGGTTGGTATGGCTACACCTTC	CASSGQGWYGYTF
TRBV3-1/TRBV3-2	.	TRBD1	TRBJ1-3	TGTGCCAGCAGCCCCGGGACAGTCTCTGGAAACACCATATATTTT	CASSPGTVSGNTIYF
TRBV7-2	few	TRBD1	TRBJ1-2	TGTGCCAGCAGCTCCATCAGGGGGTCCTATGGCTACACCTTC	CASSSIRGSYGYTF
TRBV6-1	.	.	TRBJ1-3	TGTGCCAGCAGTGAAGCCGACAGAACCATCGGAAACACCATATATTTT	CASSEADRTIGNTIYF
TRBV6-5	.	.	TRBJ2-3	TGTGCCAGCTTCACATATGGAGCGACAGATACGCAGTATTTT	CASFTYGATDTQYF
TRBV9	.	.	TRBJ1-2	TGTGCCAGCAGCGTAGCTTTAGGAGGGATCGATGGCTACACCTTC	CASSVALGGIDGYTF
TRBV5-6	.	TRBD1	TRBJ2-2	TGTGCCAGCCTAGTAGGGACAGGGGATTTGTTTCGGCCCGGGGAGCTGTTTTTT	CASLVGTGDLFRPGELFF
TRBV7-8	.	TRBD2	TRBJ2-2	TGTGCCAGCAGCAAAATAGCGGGGGCCACGAACTTTGCCGGGGAGCTGTTTTTT	CASSKIAGATNFAGELFF
TRBV27	.	.	TRBJ2-1	TGTGCCAGCAGTTTTACTTCCGGGACAGAGCAGTTCTTC	CASSFTSGTEQFF
TRBV9	.	TRBD2	TRBJ2-1	TGTGCCAGCAGCCCCCCGGGAGGGAGGGAGGCCTACAATGAGCAGTTCTTC	CASSPPGGREAYNEQFF
TRBV6-5	.	.	TRBJ1-1	TGTGCCACGCAACGCAGGGGTGACACTGAAGCTTTCTTT	CATQRRGDTEAFF
TRBV5-6	.	.	TRBJ1-1	TGTGCCAGCAGCTTGGGGAGGTGGACTGAAGCTTTCTTT	CASSLGRWTEAFF
TRBV18	.	TRBD1	TRBJ2-1	TGTGCCAGCTCACCAAAGAGACAGGGCAATGAGCAGTTCTTC	CASSPKRQGNEQFF
TRBV7-9	once	.	TRBJ1-2	TGTGCCAGCAGGGCGAGTGCGGTTAACTATGGCTACACCTTC	CASRASAVNYGYTF
TRBV11-3	.	.	TRBJ2-7	TGTGCCAGCAGCCCCTCGGGGGTTAACGAGCAGTACTTC	CASSPSGVNEQYF
TRBV6-5	.	TRBD1	TRBJ2-1	TGTGCCAGCAGCAGAGACAGGGACTACAATGAGCAGTTCTTC	CASSRDRDYNEQFF
TRBV9	.	TRBD1	TRBJ1-4	TGTGCCAGCGGGTCAGACAGGGGGCGTGAAAAACTGTTTTTT	CASGSDRGREKLFF
TRBV9	.	TRBD2	TRBJ2-1	TGTGCCAGCAGCGTATTAGCGGGGGGGCGAAATGAGCAGTTCTTC	CASSVLAGGRNEQFF
TRBV5-5	.	.	TRBJ2-3	TGTGCCAGCAGCCCCAGTACAGATACGCAGTATTTT	CASSPSTDTQYF
TRBV6-5	.	.	TRBJ2-1	TGTGCCAGCAGTTATGGGCCCATCAATGAGCAGTTCTTC	CASSYGPINEQFF
TRBV28	few	.	TRBJ1-2	TGTGCCAGCAGTTTATCCCAGGGAGGGTATGGCTACACCTTC	CASSLSQGGYGYTF
TRBV9	.	TRBD1	TRBJ1-5	TGTGCCAGCAGCGTTGGGGACAGTCAGCCCCAGCATTTT	CASSVGDSQPQHF
TRBV11-3	.	TRBD1	TRBJ2-1	TGTGCCAGCAGTTCAAGGCGGGACAGGGGACACAATGAGCAGTTCTTC	CASSSRRDRGHNEQFF
TRBV20-1	.	.	TRBJ2-7	TGCAGTGCTAGTGGGAGGTTTGAAGAGCAGTACTTC	CSASGRFEEQYF
TRBV7-2	.	.	TRBJ1-3	TGTGCCAGCAGTCCAACTGGAAACACCATATATTTT	CASSPTGNTIYF
TRBV14	.	.	TRBJ2-3	TGTGCCAGCAGCCCTCTTCTAGCATACACAGATACGCAGTATTTT	CASSPLLAYTDTQYF
TRBV27	.	.	TRBJ1-5	TGTGCCAGCAGGTCCCTGGGGGGAGGGGCGCCCCAGCATTTT	CASRSLGGGAPQHF
TRBV4-2	.	.	TRBJ1-2	TGTGCCAGCAGCCAGGCAACAGGAGAAGGATTTTATGGCTACACCTTC	CASSQATGEGFYGYTF
TRBV29-1	.	TRBD1	TRBJ2-1	TGCAGCGACCGGGACAGACACAATGAGCAGTTCTTC	CSDRDRHNEQFF
TRBV27	.	TRBD1	TRBJ1-2	TGTGCCAGCAGCTACAGGGGGCAAGACTATGGCTACACCTTC	CASSYRGQDYGYTF
TRBV2	.	TRBD2	TRBJ2-2	TGTGCCAGCAGCCTCCTAGCGGACACCGGGGAGCTGTTTTTT	CASSLLADTGELFF
TRBV2	.	TRBD1	TRBJ1-6	TGTGCCAGCCTAGGGACAGGGAAATCACCCCTCCACTTT	CASLGTGKSPLHF